One sample yielded the 2 T cell receptor beta chains listed below, sequenced in a study of T cells after yellow fever vaccination. A single record per CDR3 protein comes from TCRdb applying MiXCR to the 5' RACE reads. The sample includes 100,000 to 150,000 distinct CDR3 sequences, 6% to 8% of them seen just once. This specimen consisted of CD4+ T cells sorted from PBMCs, obtained approximately 11 days after the first yellow fever vaccination. The receptors shown here come from a man aged 18 to 29 who received the YFV17D yellow fever vaccine.

This clonotype was detected ten times or more. V and J are TRBV3-1 and TRBJ2-5; TRBD1 matches at 9 bases. The V gene's germline CDR1 is LGHDT and CDR2 YNNKEL (reference sequence). This CDR3 spans 16 amino acids. With 5 bases clipped from V and 3 bases from J, the junction kept 10 bases outside the gene matches. Here the CDR3 reads CASSSRGQGYEETQYF. The CDR3 bases are TGTGCCAGCAGCTCGCGAGGACAGGGGTACGAAGAGACCCAGTACTTC.

With respect to this clonotype: A read error may explain this, as a much larger clone is one base away. This rearrangement joins TRBV12-3 or TRBV12-4 to TRBJ1-6, with 7 bases matching TRBD1. Unmatched junction bases numbered 5, after V lost 2 bases and J lost 10 bases. The CDR3 has 14 residues. CDR3 amino acids: CASSLRGQESPLHF. The CDR3 nucleotides are TGTGCCAGCAGTTTAAGGGGGCAAGAGTCACCCCTCCACTTT.